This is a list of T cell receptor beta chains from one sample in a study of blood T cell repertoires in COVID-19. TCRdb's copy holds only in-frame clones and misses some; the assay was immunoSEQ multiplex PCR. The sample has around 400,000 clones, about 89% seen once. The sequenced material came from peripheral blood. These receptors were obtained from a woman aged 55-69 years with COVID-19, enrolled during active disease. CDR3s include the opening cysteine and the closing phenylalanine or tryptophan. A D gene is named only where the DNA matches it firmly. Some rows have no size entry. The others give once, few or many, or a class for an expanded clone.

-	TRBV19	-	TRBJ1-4	TGTGCCAGTAGTCGCCCCAGGACTGCGGGGGATGAAAAACTGTTTTTT	CASSRPRTAGDEKLFF
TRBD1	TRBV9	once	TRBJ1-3	TGTGCCAGCAGCGTAGGGTTACAGGGGGAATCTGGAAACACCATATATTTT	CASSVGLQGESGNTIYF
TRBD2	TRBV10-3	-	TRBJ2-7	TGTGCCATCAGTGAATCCGGGGGGAGATCCTACGAGCAGTACTTC	CAISESGGRSYEQYF
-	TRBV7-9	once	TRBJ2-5	TGTGCCAGCAGCTCTTTGGACAGTAGCCAAGAGACCCAGTACTTC	CASSSLDSSQETQYF
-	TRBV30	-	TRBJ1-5	TGTGCCTGGAGTGTAAGGAAGGCAGGGCAGTTTCAGCCCCAGCATTTT	CAWSVRKAGQFQPQHF
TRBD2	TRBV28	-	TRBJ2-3	TGTGCCAGCAGTTTACAGGGACTAGCGGGCACAGATACGCAGTATTTT	CASSLQGLAGTDTQYF
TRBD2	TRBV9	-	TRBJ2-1	TGTGCCAGCAGCGCCGGACTAGCGGGGGGGCGAGAGCAGTTCTTC	CASSAGLAGGREQFF
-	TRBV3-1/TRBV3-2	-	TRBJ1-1	TGTGCCAGCAGCCACACAAGGGGATTCACTGAAGCTTTCTTT	CASSHTRGFTEAFF
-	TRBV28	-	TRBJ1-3	TGTGCCAGCAGTGATGAGGCTCCGACAAACACCATATATTTT	CASSDEAPTNTIYF
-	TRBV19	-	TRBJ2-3	TGTGCCAGTAGTCCAGGGCCAGATACGCAGTATTTT	CASSPGPDTQYF
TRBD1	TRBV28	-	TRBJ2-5	TGTGCCAGCAGTTTGACAGGGGGCAGGGAGACCCAGTACTTC	CASSLTGGRETQYF
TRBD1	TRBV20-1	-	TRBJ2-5	TGCAGTGCTACTGACAGGGGGCGGCGAGAGACCCAGTACTTC	CSATDRGRRETQYF
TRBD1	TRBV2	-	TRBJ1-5	TGTGCCAGCAAGAAAGGGACAGATCAGCCCCAGCATTTT	CASKKGTDQPQHF
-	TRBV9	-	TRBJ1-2	TGTGCCAGCAGCGTCAGGGGTCACTATGGCTACACCTTC	CASSVRGHYGYTF
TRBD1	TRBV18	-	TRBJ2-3	TGTGCCAGCTCACCTGGACAGGGAATTAAGGATACGCAGTATTTT	CASSPGQGIKDTQYF
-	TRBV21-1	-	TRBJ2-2	TGTGCCCTCGGGGGGGACACCGGGGAGCTGTTTTTT	CALGGDTGELFF
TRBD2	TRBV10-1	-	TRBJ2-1	TGCGCCAGCAGTGATTCCGCTAGCGGGTCCAATGAGCAGTTCTTC	CASSDSASGSNEQFF
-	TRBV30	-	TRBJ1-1	TGTGCCGGGGAACGGAGGAACACTGAAGCTTTCTTT	CAGERRNTEAFF
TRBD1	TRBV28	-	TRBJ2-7	TGTGCCAGCAGGCCCCCCCCGAGGACAGGGGTTTACGAGCAGTACTTC	CASRPPPRTGVYEQYF
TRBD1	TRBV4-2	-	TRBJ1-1	TGTGCCAGCAGCCAAGGACAGGGGGGCTTTTTCTTT	CASSQGQGGFFF
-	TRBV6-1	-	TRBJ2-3	TGTGCCAGCAGTGAACAGATTAGCACAGATACGCAGTATTTT	CASSEQISTDTQYF
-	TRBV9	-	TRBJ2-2	TGTGCCAGCAGCGCCCTACAGGAATTGAACACCGGGGAGCTGTTTTTT	CASSALQELNTGELFF
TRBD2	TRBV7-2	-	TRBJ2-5	TGTGCCAGCAGCGGCGTGGGGCGGGGGGGCCTTTACCAAGAGACCCAGTACTTC	CASSGVGRGGLYQETQYF
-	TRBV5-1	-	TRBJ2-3	TGCGCCAGCAGCTTGGTTCCGGGAAGCACAGATACGCAGTATTTT	CASSLVPGSTDTQYF